The T cell receptor (beta chain) under discussion was sequenced for a study of shared clonotypes between healthy human individuals (dated by TCRdb to the early 2020s). Concerning the study at large: The cohort comprised a couple of women and a few men aged 18 to 49 years. To estimate repertoire size and how much clonotype sharing occurs between individuals, the study deeply sequenced the blood TCR repertoires of 5 or 6 healthy adults. Libraries were prepared and TCR repertoires were sequenced by different laboratories using diverse techniques, in order to increase sequencing depth and limit assay-specific biases. Each donor's leukapheresis produced roughly between roughly 0.9 and 9 billion PBMCs. Summary of the overall study and its limitations: Pairwise subsampling led to the expectation that sequencing depth would affect the degree of clonotype sharing among donors. Only blood was sampled, and tissue TCR repertoires likely differ from those in blood. Because the study included only a small number of donors, the genetic and exposure-history diversity represented was limited.

The table lists this clone with a count of one. Its antigen is unknown. Per-base qualities were not stored, and no clone one base away is much larger. Using the deep immunoSEQ assay, TCR CDR3 regions were amplified from genomic DNA by multiplex PCR. Genomic DNA extracted from each cell subset was distributed evenly over all wells of several immunoSEQ 96-well plates, and each plate served as one replicate. For unsorted PBMC, each replicate PCR was loaded with 300 to 350 ng genomic DNA, equivalent to tens of thousands of T cell genomes. Ten immunoSEQ deep assay plates were used to sequence the unsorted PBMC genomic DNA. The purified libraries were quantified using a Qubit 3.0 fluorometer, sized with a Bioanalyzer 2100, and then quantified again using the KAPA Library Quantification kit. Each immunoSEQ 96-well plate was sequenced on its own single-read 150-cycle Illumina NextSeq 550 flow cell. Processing in the source paper ran as follows. The immunoSEQ output contained only junctional sequences without quality scores, so filtering could not match that applied to full-length reads. Sequences were annotated with PyIR, a Python wrapper for IgBLAST v1.9, and V/J genes and CDR3 were assigned using IMGT germline references. Reads with weak V/J assignments (E-value above 1e-6), missing CDR3, stop codons, out-of-frame junctions, or ambiguous translated residues were removed. V3J clonotypes were defined as sequences sharing an identical inferred V gene, J gene, and CDR3 amino acid sequence. To compute the percentage overlap between repertoires, the number of shared unique clonotypes was divided by the size of the smaller repertoire. Three approaches were used to assess repertoire richness: RTK rarefaction, the Chao1 estimator, and Recon v2.1 estimates of unobserved clonotypes. This is the immuneACCESS table as TCRdb keeps it, with only in-frame sequences that have V and J called. A part of the clones is gone; compared with another copy, unresolved V genes explain less than half, and the rest is unexplained. D and trimming come from the DNA, and the V and J calls and clone size come from that table. The table for this sample lists about 480,000 clones; 75% to 85% of them were counted only once. Jointly, the top ten make up roughly 13% of the sample.

Donors were healthy HIV-negative adults with no recently reported acute infections or vaccinations. Only Caucasian adults living in Nashville, Tennessee, USA were represented among the donors. For unsorted samples, tens of millions of PBMCs were counted, and genomic DNA was extracted using the QIAamp DNA Blood Mini kit. After blood collection by leukapheresis, PBMCs were isolated using Ficoll-Histopaque density gradient centrifugation and then cryopreserved in the vapor phase of liquid nitrogen. Based on the germline V gene (reference sequence), the CDR1 and CDR2 sequences are MNHEY and SMNVEV. The CDR3 starts with the cysteine, ends with the phenylalanine, and has 19 residues. Solely the CDR3 DNA is kept, with 57 bases framed from the first base. V is shortened by 5 bases, J by 2 bases, and the region joining them spans 24 bases.

The source material was PBMCs. The receptor chain draws on TRBV27 and TRBJ2-2; there is no confident call for the D gene. This TCR was recovered from a woman between 40 and 55 years old in good health. Some clones in this sample may be carry-over from other donors' samples. The bases are TGTGCCAGCAGTCCCGCGGCTAGAGCCCTCGACCCTAACACCGGGGAGCTGTTTTTT. This codes for CASSPAARALDPNTGELFF.